This entry features one TCR beta chain sequence. TCR beta CDR3 sequences were amplified from RNA transcripts. HTBI primers were employed in a first-round RT-PCR of the TCR CDR3. TCRdb ran MiXCR on the multiplex PCR reads and lists one entry per CDR3 protein. The top ten hold around 28% of the sample, which has fewer than 450,000 distinct CDR3 sequences, over 12% seen once. Exclusion criteria comprised uncontrolled infection, other autoimmune disease, pregnancy or lactation. Germline V gene sequence: CDR1 KGHSY, CDR2 FQNENV. Trimming took 8 bases from V and 7 from J, leaving 14 bases between them. The CDR3 consists of 13 residues. This record belongs to a study of T cells in Graves' hyperthyroidism and ophthalmopathy.

The chain recombines TRBV16 with TRBJ1-4; no clear D. This sequence originates from a man aged 45 to 65 with Graves' ophthalmopathy. What was sequenced was blood. This chain's CDR3 is CASRRSYPEKLFF. The CDR3 bases are TGTGCCAGCCGGCGGTCGTATCCTGAAAAACTGTTTTTT.